Listed below are T cell receptor beta chains from one sample, sequenced in a study of regulatory T cells in long-lasting Graves disease. Via MiXCR, TCRdb re-called the multiplex PCR reads, giving one row per CDR3 protein. The sample lists about 400,000 distinct CDR3 sequences, roughly 20% occurring once. The sequenced sample was peripheral blood mononuclear cells (PBMCs), obtained when the disease was refractory, from a patient treated with antithyroid drugs. Receptors originate from a female donor with Graves disease. Both conserved end residues are part of each CDR3. The D gene is left open where the match is weak. Clone sizes are given selectively: once, few, many, or a class where the clone is expanded.

v_call: TRBV2
j_call: TRBJ1-5
d_call: -
clone_size: many
cdr3_nt: TGTGCCAGCTTAATGGATTTCAATCAGCCCCAGCATTTT
cdr3_aa: CASLMDFNQPQHF

v_call: TRBV28
j_call: TRBJ2-7
d_call: -
clone_size: few
cdr3_nt: TGTGCCATGGGGACCGGATGGGGAGAGCAGTACTTC
cdr3_aa: CAMGTGWGEQYF

v_call: TRBV29-1
j_call: TRBJ2-7
d_call: -
clone_size: -
cdr3_nt: TGCAGCGTTGAGGAGGGGCACGAGCAGTACTTC
cdr3_aa: CSVEEGHEQYF

v_call: TRBV20-1
j_call: TRBJ2-3
d_call: TRBD2
clone_size: -
cdr3_nt: TGCAGTGCTAGGGGTGGGACTAGCGCAACAGATACGCAGTATTTT
cdr3_aa: CSARGGTSATDTQYF

v_call: TRBV5-1
j_call: TRBJ2-2
d_call: -
clone_size: -
cdr3_nt: TGCGCCAGCAGCTTGAAGGACACTAGGAACACCGGGGAGCTGTTTTTT
cdr3_aa: CASSLKDTRNTGELFF

v_call: TRBV10-2
j_call: TRBJ1-6
d_call: -
clone_size: few
cdr3_nt: TGCGCCAGCAGTGAGGTCGGGTACAATTCACCCCTCCACTTT
cdr3_aa: CASSEVGYNSPLHF

v_call: TRBV10-3
j_call: TRBJ1-4
d_call: TRBD1
clone_size: few
cdr3_nt: TGTGCCATCAGCTTGGACAGGTTCCGGGAAAAACTGTTTTTT
cdr3_aa: CAISLDRFREKLFF

v_call: TRBV7-9
j_call: TRBJ2-3
d_call: -
clone_size: -
cdr3_nt: TGTGCCAGCAGCTTAGCGGGGGCGATCACAGATACGCAGTATTTT
cdr3_aa: CASSLAGAITDTQYF

v_call: TRBV6-5
j_call: TRBJ1-1
d_call: TRBD1
clone_size: many
cdr3_nt: TGTGCCAGCAGTTACCTTGACAGGGGGACTGAAGCTTTCTTT
cdr3_aa: CASSYLDRGTEAFF

v_call: TRBV28
j_call: TRBJ1-5
d_call: -
clone_size: -
cdr3_nt: TGTGCCAGCAGACAACGCAATGACAATCAGCTCCAGCATTTT
cdr3_aa: CASRQRNDNQLQHF

v_call: TRBV11-2
j_call: TRBJ1-6
d_call: -
clone_size: -
cdr3_nt: TGTGCCAGCAGCTTAACGGATGGACTGCCTAATTCACCCCTCCACTTT
cdr3_aa: CASSLTDGLPNSPLHF

v_call: TRBV11-2
j_call: TRBJ2-1
d_call: -
clone_size: few
cdr3_nt: TGTGCCAGCAGCCGTAACTTTGACAATGAGCAGTTCTTC
cdr3_aa: CASSRNFDNEQFF

v_call: TRBV11-2
j_call: TRBJ2-1
d_call: -
clone_size: -
cdr3_nt: TGTGCCAGCAGCCACTATGGGAGTGACAATGAGCAGTTCTTC
cdr3_aa: CASSHYGSDNEQFF

v_call: TRBV5-1
j_call: TRBJ2-5
d_call: -
clone_size: -
cdr3_nt: TGCGCCAGCAGAACAGGGGGGGGAGAGACCCAGTACTTC
cdr3_aa: CASRTGGGETQYF

v_call: TRBV7-8
j_call: TRBJ2-3
d_call: TRBD2
clone_size: -
cdr3_nt: TGTGCCAGCAGCTTCCCTGATGTAGCGGGGCTCACAGATACGCAGTATTTT
cdr3_aa: CASSFPDVAGLTDTQYF

v_call: TRBV2
j_call: TRBJ2-3
d_call: TRBD2
clone_size: few
cdr3_nt: TGTGCCAGCAGTGAAGAGGTGGCTAGCGGCATACTCACAGATACGCAGTATTTT
cdr3_aa: CASSEEVASGILTDTQYF

v_call: TRBV6-9
j_call: TRBJ1-2
d_call: -
clone_size: many
cdr3_nt: TGTGCCAGCAGTTACTACGCCACACCTAACTATGGCTACACCTTC
cdr3_aa: CASSYYATPNYGYTF

v_call: TRBV12-3/TRBV12-4
j_call: TRBJ2-2
d_call: -
clone_size: many
cdr3_nt: TGTGCCAGCAGTTTAGGGTTTTGGGCGGTTCACCTAAGGAAGAACACCGGGGAGCTGTTTTTT
cdr3_aa: CASSLGFWAVHLRKNTGELFF

v_call: TRBV29-1
j_call: TRBJ2-5
d_call: -
clone_size: -
cdr3_nt: TGCAGCGTTGGTTACTCCCACGAGACCCAGTACTTC
cdr3_aa: CSVGYSHETQYF

v_call: TRBV7-9
j_call: TRBJ1-1
d_call: TRBD1
clone_size: many
cdr3_nt: TGTGCCAGCAGCTCGACAGGGTTCGCTTTCTTT
cdr3_aa: CASSSTGFAFF

v_call: TRBV3-2
j_call: TRBJ1-5
d_call: -
clone_size: -
cdr3_nt: TGTGCCAGCAGCCAAGGAATGGGGTTCAATCAGCCCCAGCATTTT
cdr3_aa: CASSQGMGFNQPQHF

v_call: TRBV30
j_call: TRBJ2-7
d_call: -
clone_size: -
cdr3_nt: TGTGCCTGGAGTGTACTGGGAGAGCAGTACTTC
cdr3_aa: CAWSVLGEQYF

v_call: TRBV19
j_call: TRBJ1-5
d_call: TRBD1
clone_size: -
cdr3_nt: TGTGCCAGCCGACAGACAGGGGTGGTTCAGCCCCAGCATTTT
cdr3_aa: CASRQTGVVQPQHF

v_call: TRBV12-3/TRBV12-4
j_call: TRBJ2-3
d_call: -
clone_size: -
cdr3_nt: TGTGCCAGCAGCTCACACCGCACAGATACGCAGTATTTT
cdr3_aa: CASSSHRTDTQYF

v_call: TRBV19
j_call: TRBJ1-1
d_call: -
clone_size: -
cdr3_nt: TGTGCCAGTAACAAAGCTCTCTACACTGAAGCTTTCTTT
cdr3_aa: CASNKALYTEAFF

v_call: TRBV10-1
j_call: TRBJ2-1
d_call: -
clone_size: -
cdr3_nt: TGCGCCAGCAGTGCCTCTTCATACAATGAGCAGTTCTTC
cdr3_aa: CASSASSYNEQFF

v_call: TRBV29-1
j_call: TRBJ1-2
d_call: TRBD1
clone_size: few
cdr3_nt: TGCAGCGGGGACAGCGGAAACTATGGCTACACCTTC
cdr3_aa: CSGDSGNYGYTF

v_call: TRBV20-1
j_call: TRBJ2-7
d_call: TRBD2
clone_size: -
cdr3_nt: TGCAGTGCTATAACTAGCGGGACTTACGAGCAGTACTTC
cdr3_aa: CSAITSGTYEQYF

v_call: TRBV7-2
j_call: TRBJ2-7
d_call: -
clone_size: many
cdr3_nt: TGTGCCAGCAGCGTCGTCGGGAAGGCCTCCTACGAGCAGTACTTC
cdr3_aa: CASSVVGKASYEQYF

v_call: TRBV30
j_call: TRBJ1-1
d_call: -
clone_size: -
cdr3_nt: TGTGCCTGGAGTAAATGGGGGTCACGGACTTGGGATGAAGCTTTCTTT
cdr3_aa: CAWSKWGSRTWDEAFF

v_call: TRBV2
j_call: TRBJ1-2
d_call: TRBD1
clone_size: -
cdr3_nt: TGTGCCAGCAGCCAAGCGACAGGGCCCCTGTATGGCTACACCTTC
cdr3_aa: CASSQATGPLYGYTF

v_call: TRBV28
j_call: TRBJ2-6
d_call: -
clone_size: many
cdr3_nt: TGTGCCAGCAGGGGGTTACTCATAGACTCTGGGGCCAACGTCCTGACTTTC
cdr3_aa: CASRGLLIDSGANVLTF

v_call: TRBV7-8
j_call: TRBJ2-7
d_call: -
clone_size: few
cdr3_nt: TGTGCCAGCAGCTTGGATGGCAACTCCTACGAGCAGTACTTC
cdr3_aa: CASSLDGNSYEQYF

v_call: TRBV29-1
j_call: TRBJ1-1
d_call: TRBD1
clone_size: -
cdr3_nt: TGCAGCGCCCGGGACAGGGTTGGTACTGAAGCTTTCTTT
cdr3_aa: CSARDRVGTEAFF

v_call: TRBV3-1
j_call: TRBJ2-7
d_call: -
clone_size: few
cdr3_nt: TGTGCCAGCAGCCAAGGCGTATCTGCTCGAACGTTC
cdr3_aa: CASSQGVSARTF

v_call: TRBV19
j_call: TRBJ1-5
d_call: TRBD1
clone_size: many
cdr3_nt: TGTGCCAGTAGTTTCATCCACAGGGGCAGCAATCAGCCCCAGCATTTT
cdr3_aa: CASSFIHRGSNQPQHF

v_call: TRBV3-1
j_call: TRBJ1-4
d_call: -
clone_size: many
cdr3_nt: TGTGCCAGCAGCCAAGCCACAGGGTCGGGTGAAAAACTGTTTTTT
cdr3_aa: CASSQATGSGEKLFF

v_call: TRBV7-2
j_call: TRBJ2-7
d_call: TRBD2
clone_size: many
cdr3_nt: TGTGCCAGCAGCGAAACTAGCGGGAGGACCTACGAGCAGTACTTC
cdr3_aa: CASSETSGRTYEQYF

v_call: TRBV12-3/TRBV12-4
j_call: TRBJ1-2
d_call: -
clone_size: -
cdr3_nt: TGTGCCAGCAGACCAACTATACTCAACTATGGCTACACCTTC
cdr3_aa: CASRPTILNYGYTF

v_call: TRBV29-1
j_call: TRBJ1-1
d_call: -
clone_size: few
cdr3_nt: TGCAGCGTTGAGAATCTCCTGGCCGCAACTGAAGCTTTCTTT
cdr3_aa: CSVENLLAATEAFF

v_call: TRBV12-3/TRBV12-4
j_call: TRBJ1-2
d_call: -
clone_size: many
cdr3_nt: TGTGCCAGCAGTTTAAGGGAGAGCGGCTATGGCTACACCTTC
cdr3_aa: CASSLRESGYGYTF

v_call: TRBV11-2
j_call: TRBJ2-7
d_call: TRBD2
clone_size: -
cdr3_nt: TGTGCCAGCAGCTTTTTTCCGAGGAATAGCGGGAGCTCCTACGAGCAGTACTTC
cdr3_aa: CASSFFPRNSGSSYEQYF

v_call: TRBV12-3/TRBV12-4
j_call: TRBJ2-7
d_call: -
clone_size: many
cdr3_nt: TGTGCCAGCAACTACCTGGGGCGAGACTACGAGCAGTACTTC
cdr3_aa: CASNYLGRDYEQYF

v_call: TRBV13
j_call: TRBJ2-7
d_call: -
clone_size: -
cdr3_nt: TGTGCCAGCAGCTTAAGCGTCATCTCCTACGAGCAGTACTTC
cdr3_aa: CASSLSVISYEQYF

v_call: TRBV29-1
j_call: TRBJ1-1
d_call: -
clone_size: many
cdr3_nt: TGCAGCGTAGCTATGCCCCGGGGAGACACTGAAGCTTTCTTT
cdr3_aa: CSVAMPRGDTEAFF

v_call: TRBV7-2
j_call: TRBJ2-5
d_call: -
clone_size: many
cdr3_nt: TGTGCCAGCAGCTTAAGACTGGCGCAAGAGACCCAGTACTTC
cdr3_aa: CASSLRLAQETQYF

v_call: TRBV20-1
j_call: TRBJ2-7
d_call: TRBD1
clone_size: few
cdr3_nt: TGCAGTGCTACCGACAGGGGATCGTCCTACGAGCAGTACTTC
cdr3_aa: CSATDRGSSYEQYF

v_call: TRBV18
j_call: TRBJ2-3
d_call: TRBD1
clone_size: -
cdr3_nt: TGTGCCAGCTCGACAGGGCAAGATACGCAGTATTTT
cdr3_aa: CASSTGQDTQYF

v_call: TRBV29-1
j_call: TRBJ1-1
d_call: -
clone_size: few
cdr3_nt: TGCAGCGTTGCTGTTCAGGGTGTTGAAGCTTTCTTT
cdr3_aa: CSVAVQGVEAFF

v_call: TRBV6-4
j_call: TRBJ2-7
d_call: TRBD2
clone_size: many
cdr3_nt: TGTGCCAGCAGTGTCGGGGGGTCCTACGAGCAGTACTTC
cdr3_aa: CASSVGGSYEQYF

v_call: TRBV11-2
j_call: TRBJ2-7
d_call: TRBD2
clone_size: many
cdr3_nt: TGTGCCAGCAGCCCGAACCCGGGACTAGCGGGAGTATCGGGGGAGCAGTACTTC
cdr3_aa: CASSPNPGLAGVSGEQYF

v_call: TRBV29-1
j_call: TRBJ2-3
d_call: -
clone_size: -
cdr3_nt: TGCAGCGTTGGAGGCACAGATACGCAGTATTTT
cdr3_aa: CSVGGTDTQYF

v_call: TRBV7-2
j_call: TRBJ1-4
d_call: -
clone_size: many
cdr3_nt: TGTGCCAGCAGCAAGCGGACAGACGAAAAACTGTTTTTT
cdr3_aa: CASSKRTDEKLFF

v_call: TRBV25-1
j_call: TRBJ1-1
d_call: TRBD1
clone_size: many
cdr3_nt: TGTGCCAGCAGTGTAAGGGGGCAGAACACTGAAGCTTTCTTT
cdr3_aa: CASSVRGQNTEAFF

v_call: TRBV6-1
j_call: TRBJ2-1
d_call: TRBD2
clone_size: -
cdr3_nt: TGTGCCAGCACCCCGGTGGTAGCGGGAGATGGTGAGCAGTTCTTC
cdr3_aa: CASTPVVAGDGEQFF